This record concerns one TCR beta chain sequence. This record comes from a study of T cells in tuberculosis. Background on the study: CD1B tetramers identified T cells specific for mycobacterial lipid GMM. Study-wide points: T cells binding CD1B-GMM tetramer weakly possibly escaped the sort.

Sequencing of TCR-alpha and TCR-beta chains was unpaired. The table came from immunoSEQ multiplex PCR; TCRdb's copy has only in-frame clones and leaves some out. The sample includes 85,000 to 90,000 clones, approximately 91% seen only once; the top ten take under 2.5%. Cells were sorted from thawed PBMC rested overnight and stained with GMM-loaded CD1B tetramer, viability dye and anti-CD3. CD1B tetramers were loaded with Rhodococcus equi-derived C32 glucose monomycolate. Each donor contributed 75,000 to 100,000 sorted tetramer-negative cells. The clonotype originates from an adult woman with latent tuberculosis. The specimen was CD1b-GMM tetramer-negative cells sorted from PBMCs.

CDR3 residues: CASSVDRGHAGELFF. CDR3 DNA sequence: TGCGCCAGCAGTGTGGACAGGGGTCATGCGGGGGAGCTGTTTTTT. This chain joins TRBV10-1 and TRBJ2-2, with 9 bases fitting TRBD1. CDR3 length equals 15 residues. CDR1 is WNHNN, CDR2 SYGVQD, per germline (reference sequence). Unmatched junction bases numbered 8, after V lost 4 bases and J lost 8 bases.